This TCR beta chain appears in the sequencing data of a study of blood T cell repertoires in COVID-19. Study-wide context: There were acute and convalescent COVID-19 samples, and they came from the United States, Italy and Spain.

Original methodology: The authors estimated nucleated cell counts from reference gene primer amplification. Profiling relied on immunoSEQ multiplex PCR, and the TCRdb table lists in-frame clones only, not all of them. V, J and clone size were drawn from that table, and D and trimming were deduced from the DNA. The data show about 140,000 clones, approximately 88% seen once. The CDR3 has 15 amino acids. CDR1 is LNHDA, CDR2 SQIVND, per germline (reference sequence). V was trimmed by 6 bases and J by 1 base, leaving 13 bases between them. The source is a man between 70 and 80 years old with acute or convalescent COVID-19. V and J are TRBV19 and TRBJ1-5; the D gene is possibly TRBD1 (6 bases). Sequenced input: peripheral blood. For the CDR3, the DNA is TGTGCCAGTAGGATCGACAGGCAGAGCAATCAGCCCCAGCATTTT. Translated: CASRIDRQSNQPQHF.